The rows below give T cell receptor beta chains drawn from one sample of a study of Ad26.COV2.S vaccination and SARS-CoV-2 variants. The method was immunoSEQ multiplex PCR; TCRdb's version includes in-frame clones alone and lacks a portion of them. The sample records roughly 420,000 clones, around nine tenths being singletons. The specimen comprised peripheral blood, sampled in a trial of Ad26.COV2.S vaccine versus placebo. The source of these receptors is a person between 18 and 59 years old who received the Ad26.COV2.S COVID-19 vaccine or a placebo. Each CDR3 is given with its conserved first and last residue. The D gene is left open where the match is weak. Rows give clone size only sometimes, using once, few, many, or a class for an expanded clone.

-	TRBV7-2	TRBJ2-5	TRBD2	TGTGCCAGCAGCTCCCAGGGACTAGCTAGGGAGACCCAGTACTTC	CASSSQGLARETQYF
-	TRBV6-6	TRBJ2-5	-	TGTGCCAGCACCTCGGGGGTCGCAGGGGGACAAGAGACCCAGTACTTC	CASTSGVAGGQETQYF
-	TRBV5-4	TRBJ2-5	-	TGTGCCAGCAGCTTGGATCAAATGACGGAGACCCAGTACTTC	CASSLDQMTETQYF
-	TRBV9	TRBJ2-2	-	TGTGCCAGCAGCGTAGAGGCACGCACCGGGGAGCTGTTTTTT	CASSVEARTGELFF
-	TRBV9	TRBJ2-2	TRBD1	TGTGCCAGCAGCGTAGGAGGGGGCGCAGGCACCGGGGAGCTGTTTTTT	CASSVGGGAGTGELFF
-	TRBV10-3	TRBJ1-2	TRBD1	TGTGCCATCAGTGGACAGGGGGCGCAGGGTGGCTACACCTTC	CAISGQGAQGGYTF
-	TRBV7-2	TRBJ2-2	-	TGTGCCAGCTGTATCCTTTCCCACACCGGGGAGCTGTTTTTT	CASCILSHTGELFF
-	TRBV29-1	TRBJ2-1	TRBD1	TGCAGCGTTGGGGACAGGTCCCACAATGAGCAGTTCTTC	CSVGDRSHNEQFF
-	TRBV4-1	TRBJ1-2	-	TGCGCCAGCAGCCAACCAGGTTCCCTGGATTGGGGCTACACCTTC	CASSQPGSLDWGYTF
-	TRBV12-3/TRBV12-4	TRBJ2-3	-	TGTGCCAGCACTTCTGGTGATACGCAGTATTTT	CASTSGDTQYF
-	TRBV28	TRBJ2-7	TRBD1	TGTGCCAGCAGTTTAGTACAGGGGGAATCCCCTCGTGAGCAGTACTTC	CASSLVQGESPREQYF
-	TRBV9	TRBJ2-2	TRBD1	TGTGCCAGCAGCGCACCGTCCGGGACAGGGGACACCGGGGAGCTGTTTTTT	CASSAPSGTGDTGELFF
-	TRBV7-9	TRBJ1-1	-	TGTGCCAGCAGCTTCCGGGACTATGAAGCTTTCTTT	CASSFRDYEAFF
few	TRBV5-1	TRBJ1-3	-	TGCGCCAGCAGCTTGGGCCCCGTCTCTGGAAACACCATATATTTT	CASSLGPVSGNTIYF
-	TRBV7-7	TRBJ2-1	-	TGTGCCAGCAGCTGGGGCGTGAGAAGGATAGGCTCCTACAATGAGCAGTTCTTC	CASSWGVRRIGSYNEQFF
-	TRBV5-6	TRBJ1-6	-	TGTGCCAGCAGCTCCCAGGGAAGTCGCGGTTCACCCCTCCACTTT	CASSSQGSRGSPLHF
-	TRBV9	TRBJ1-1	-	TGTGCCAGCAGCGTAGCCACAGGGCTCACGGGGGCTGAAGCTTTCTTT	CASSVATGLTGAEAFF
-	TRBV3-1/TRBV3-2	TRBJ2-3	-	TGTGCCAGCAGCCAAACTCTGGCAGATACGCAGTATTTT	CASSQTLADTQYF
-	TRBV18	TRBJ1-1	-	TGTGCCAGCTCACCGAAGCGGGGTACAGTTGACACTGAAGCTTTCTTT	CASSPKRGTVDTEAFF
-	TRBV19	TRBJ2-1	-	TGTGCCAGTAGTGACAACAACGGACAGACCCTTTACAATGAGCAGTTCTTC	CASSDNNGQTLYNEQFF
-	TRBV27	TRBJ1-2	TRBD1	TGTGCCAGCAGTTTCGGTCAGGGGGAGTATGGCTACACCTTC	CASSFGQGEYGYTF
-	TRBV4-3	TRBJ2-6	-	TGCGCCAGCAGCCAAGGCACAGGGTATGGGGCCAACGTCCTGACTTTC	CASSQGTGYGANVLTF
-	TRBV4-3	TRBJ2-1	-	TGCGCCAGCAGCCAAGTCCCGGGGAGTGAGCAGTTCTTC	CASSQVPGSEQFF
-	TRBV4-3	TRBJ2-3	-	TGCGCCAGCAGCCAAGCCGGCAGAGTCACAGATACGCAGTATTTT	CASSQAGRVTDTQYF
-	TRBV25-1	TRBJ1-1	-	TGTGCCAGCAGTCTAAGGACCGGGGAAGCTTTCTTT	CASSLRTGEAFF
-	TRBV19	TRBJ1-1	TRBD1	TGTGCCAGTACTCGGACAGGGGGCGCTCGGGTGGAAGCTTTCTTT	CASTRTGGARVEAFF
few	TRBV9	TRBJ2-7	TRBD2	TGTGCCAGCAGCGTACAAGCGGGGGCCTCTTACGAGCAGTACTTC	CASSVQAGASYEQYF
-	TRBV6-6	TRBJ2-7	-	TGTGCCAGCAGTTATGGGGGGTCCTACGAGCAGTACTTC	CASSYGGSYEQYF
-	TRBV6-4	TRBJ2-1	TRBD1	TGTGCCAGCAGTGAGGGACAGGGGACTGAGCAGTTCTTC	CASSEGQGTEQFF
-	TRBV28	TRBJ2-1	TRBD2	TGTGCCAGCAGGGAGACTCGGGGGGGTTCCTACAATGAGCAGTTCTTC	CASRETRGGSYNEQFF
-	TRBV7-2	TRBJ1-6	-	TGTGCCAGCAGCTTAGAGCCCCCACCCTCCAGGTCCCTCCACTTT	CASSLEPPPSRSLHF
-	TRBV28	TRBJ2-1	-	TGTGCCAGCAGTTTTCCAGGGAAAACAATGCAGCAGTTCTTC	CASSFPGKTMQQFF
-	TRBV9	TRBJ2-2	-	TGTGCCAGCAGCGTAGGAAATACCTTGGACACCGGGGAGCTGTTTTTT	CASSVGNTLDTGELFF
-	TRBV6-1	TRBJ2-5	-	TGTGCCAGCAGTGAGACGGTACAAGAGACCCAGTACTTC	CASSETVQETQYF
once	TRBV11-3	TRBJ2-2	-	TGTGCCAGCAGCTTGAGGGGTACCGGGGAGCTGTTTTTT	CASSLRGTGELFF
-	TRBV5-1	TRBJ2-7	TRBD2	TGCGCCAGCAGCTTGGGTCTAGCGGGGGCCAATCCCGAGCAGTACTTC	CASSLGLAGANPEQYF
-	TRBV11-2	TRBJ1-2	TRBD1	TGTGCCAGCAGCTTACCTCAGACAGGGATCTATGGCTACACCTTC	CASSLPQTGIYGYTF
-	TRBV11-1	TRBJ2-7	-	TGTGCCAGCAGCGTAGACAGGTTCTACGAGCAGTACTTC	CASSVDRFYEQYF
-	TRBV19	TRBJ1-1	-	TGTGCCAGTAGTATTATGGGACGGAGTTACTCGAACACTGAAGCTTTCTTT	CASSIMGRSYSNTEAFF
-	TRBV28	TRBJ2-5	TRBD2	TGTGCCAGCAGTGCTAGCGGGGGGCCCCAAGAGACCCAGTACTTC	CASSASGGPQETQYF
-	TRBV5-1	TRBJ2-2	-	TGCGCCAGCAGCTTCGCCGGGGGGAACACCGGGGAGCTGTTTTTT	CASSFAGGNTGELFF
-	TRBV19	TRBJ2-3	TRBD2	TGTGCCAGTAGTATCCGTGGGGGGGATCCAGATACGCAGTATTTT	CASSIRGGDPDTQYF
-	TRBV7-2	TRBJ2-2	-	TGTGCCAGCAGGAGGTCGAACACCGGGGAGCTGTTTTTT	CASRRSNTGELFF
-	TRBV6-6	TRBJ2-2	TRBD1	TGTGCCAGCAGTCCGAAACCTGGCGGACAGGGTAGGACCGGGGAGCTGTTTTTT	CASSPKPGGQGRTGELFF
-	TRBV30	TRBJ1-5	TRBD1	TGTGCCTGGAGTGTACAGGGGAATCAGCCCCAGCATTTT	CAWSVQGNQPQHF
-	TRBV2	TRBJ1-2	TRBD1	TGTGCCAGCAGAGTGAGCCGGGACAGGGGAGAAGTGACATGGGGCTACACCTTC	CASRVSRDRGEVTWGYTF
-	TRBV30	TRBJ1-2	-	TGTGCCTGTTCTCGGACAGCTCAAGCTAACTATGGCTACACCTTC	CACSRTAQANYGYTF
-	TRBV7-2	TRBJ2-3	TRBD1	TGTGCCAGCAGCTTAGAGGACAGGGCCTTGGTAGATACGCAGTATTTT	CASSLEDRALVDTQYF